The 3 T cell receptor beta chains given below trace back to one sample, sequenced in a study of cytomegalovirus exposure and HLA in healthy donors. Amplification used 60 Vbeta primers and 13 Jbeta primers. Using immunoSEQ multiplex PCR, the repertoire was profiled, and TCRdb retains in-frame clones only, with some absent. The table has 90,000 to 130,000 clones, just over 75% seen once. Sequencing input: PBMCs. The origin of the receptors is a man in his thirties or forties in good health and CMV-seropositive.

Here the CDR3 reads CASTARQDATKQYF. The CDR3 DNA reads TGTGCCAGCACCGCACGACAGGATGCTACGAAGCAGTACTTC. This sequence joins TRBV27 and TRBJ2-7, with a possible D match to TRBD1 (6 bases). The CDR3 loop spans 14 amino acids. The germline CDR1 and CDR2 sequences are MNHEY and SMNVEV (reference sequence). The germline V and J ends were trimmed by 7 bases and 8 bases, with 21 bases remaining between them.

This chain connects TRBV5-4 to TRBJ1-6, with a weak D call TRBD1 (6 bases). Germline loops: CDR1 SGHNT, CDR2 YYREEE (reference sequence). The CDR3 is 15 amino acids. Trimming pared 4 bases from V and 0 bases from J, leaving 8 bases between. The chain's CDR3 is CASSQDSSYNSPLHF. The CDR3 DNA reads TGTGCCAGCAGCCAGGACAGCTCCTATAATTCACCCCTCCACTTT.

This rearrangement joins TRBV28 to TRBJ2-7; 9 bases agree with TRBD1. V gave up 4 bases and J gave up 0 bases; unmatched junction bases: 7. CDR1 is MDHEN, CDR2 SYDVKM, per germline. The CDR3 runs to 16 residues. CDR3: CASSSIPGQGSYEQYF. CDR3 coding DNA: TGTGCCAGCAGTTCCATACCGGGACAGGGCTCCTACGAGCAGTACTTC.